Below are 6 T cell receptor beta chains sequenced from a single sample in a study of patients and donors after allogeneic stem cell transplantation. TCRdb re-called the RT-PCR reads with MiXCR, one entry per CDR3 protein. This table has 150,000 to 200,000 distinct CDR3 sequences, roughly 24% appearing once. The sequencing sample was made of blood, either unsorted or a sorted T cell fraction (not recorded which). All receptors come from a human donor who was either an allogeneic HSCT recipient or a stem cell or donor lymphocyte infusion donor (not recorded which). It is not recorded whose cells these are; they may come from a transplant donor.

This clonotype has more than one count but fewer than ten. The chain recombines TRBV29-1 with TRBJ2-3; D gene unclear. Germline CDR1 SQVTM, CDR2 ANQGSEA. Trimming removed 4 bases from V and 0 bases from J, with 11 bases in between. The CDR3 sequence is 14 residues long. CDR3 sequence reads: CSVGDFPSTDTQYF. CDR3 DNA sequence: TGCAGCGTTGGTGACTTCCCTAGCACAGATACGCAGTATTTT.

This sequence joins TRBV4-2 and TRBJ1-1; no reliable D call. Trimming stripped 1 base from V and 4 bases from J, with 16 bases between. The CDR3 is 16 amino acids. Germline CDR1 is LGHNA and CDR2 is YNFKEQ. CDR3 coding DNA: TGTGCCAGCAGCCAAGCTTCGGAGGGAAGGGTCACTGAAGCTTTCTTT. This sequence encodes CASSQASEGRVTEAFF.

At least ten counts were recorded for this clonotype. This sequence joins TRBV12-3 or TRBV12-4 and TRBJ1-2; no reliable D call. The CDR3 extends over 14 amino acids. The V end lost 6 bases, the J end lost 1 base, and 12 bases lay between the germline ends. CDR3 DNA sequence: TGTGCCAGCAGCCGGACGGATGTTAACTATGGCTACACCTTC. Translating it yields CASSRTDVNYGYTF.

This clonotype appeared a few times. CDR3 loop: CASSEVSVAQEQFF. The CDR3 coding sequence is TGTGCCAGCAGTGAAGTTTCGGTAGCACAGGAGCAGTTCTTC. This sequence joins TRBV2 and TRBJ2-1; D call uncertain. Per the germline V gene, CDR1 is SNHLY and CDR2 is FYNNEI. The germline V and J ends were trimmed by 1 base and 10 bases, with 14 bases remaining between them. The CDR3 runs to 14 residues.

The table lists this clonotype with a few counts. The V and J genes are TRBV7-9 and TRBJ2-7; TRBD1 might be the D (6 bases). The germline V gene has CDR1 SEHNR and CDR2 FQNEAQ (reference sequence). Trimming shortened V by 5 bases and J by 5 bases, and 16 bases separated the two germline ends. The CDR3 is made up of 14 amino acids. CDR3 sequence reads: CASSPKGVIHEQYF. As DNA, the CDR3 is TGTGCCAGCAGCCCGAAGGGGGTTATCCACGAGCAGTACTTC.

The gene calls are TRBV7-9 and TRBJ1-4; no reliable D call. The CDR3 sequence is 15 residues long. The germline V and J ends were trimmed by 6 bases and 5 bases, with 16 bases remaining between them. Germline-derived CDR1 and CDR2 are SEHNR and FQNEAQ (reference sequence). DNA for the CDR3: TGTGCCAGCAGTTCCGTGTCCGGTCTGAATGAAAAACTGTTTTTT. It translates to CASSSVSGLNEKLFF.